This T cell receptor (beta chain) was found in a study of blood T cell repertoires in COVID-19 (dated by TCRdb to about 2020). With regard to the full study: The collaborator samples originated in the United States, Italy and Spain and spanned the acute and convalescent phases of COVID-19. A de-identified subject ID, COVID-19 status, age in years and sex were almost always included in the sample metadata. The repertoires were released in a freely available public database intended as a resource for research on the immune response to SARS-CoV-2. Subjects who had been exposed to COVID-19, were actively infected with it, or had recovered from it provided the deeply sampled blood TCRbeta repertoires that made up the dataset. The material from the prospective study consisted of cDNA or gDNA derived from T cells, B-cell-depleted T cells, or PBMCs. Samples were obtained from the ongoing ImmuneRACE study (first 160 participants) and from 950 to 1,500 subjects provided by 6 global collaborators. Where HLA class I and class II types were available, the types were taken from metadata supplied by the sample provider, not from assay-based typing.

Each collaborating institution followed its own protocols to collect whole blood in K2EDTA tubes. For TCRbeta analysis, collaborator samples were shipped as frozen whole blood, as isolated PBMCs, or as DNA extracted from either sample type. The CDR3 spans 15 residues, from the cysteine through the phenylalanine. Only the CDR3 part of the read is kept: 45 bases, read in frame from the first base. Looking up the germline V gene yields CDR1 MDHEN and CDR2 SYDVKM. Trimming leaves V shorter by 5 bases and J shorter by 3 bases, with the junction holding 8 bases beyond the gene matches. Results and caveats for the whole study, not just this receptor: How much clinical and demographic metadata was included differed by source and by participant, and the metadata was provided uncurated.

As for this clone: It lacks a known antigen. No much larger clonotype is one base removed from it; base qualities were not supplied.

TCRbeta CDR3 regions were amplified from genomic DNA using the immunoSEQ Assay, a bias-controlled multiplex PCR. The authors' pipeline ran thus. The number of nucleated cells in each sample was estimated from the amplification of reference gene primers within the assay. To quantify the absolute abundance of each unique TCRbeta CDR3 rearrangement, sequence reads were collapsed and filtered. For each sample, productive Simpson clonality was calculated as the square root of Simpson's diversity index across productive rearrangements. This is the immuneACCESS table as TCRdb keeps it, with only in-frame sequences that have V and J called. A part of the clones is gone; compared with another copy, unresolved V genes explain less than half, and the rest is unexplained. V and J calls and clone size are given by that table; D and trimming were obtained from the DNA. For this sample the table gives 180,000 or so clones, of which roughly 86% were detected only once. Roughly 2.9% of the sample is taken by the ten largest.

This TCR derives from a woman younger than 45 with active or convalescent COVID-19. The rearranged chain carries TRBV28 and TRBJ1-2, and 8 junctional nucleotides match TRBD1. Material: peripheral blood. At the DNA level, the sequence is TGTGCCAGCAGTGTGGGACAGGAGGTTTACTATGGCTACACCTTC. This yields the protein CASSVGQEVYYGYTF.